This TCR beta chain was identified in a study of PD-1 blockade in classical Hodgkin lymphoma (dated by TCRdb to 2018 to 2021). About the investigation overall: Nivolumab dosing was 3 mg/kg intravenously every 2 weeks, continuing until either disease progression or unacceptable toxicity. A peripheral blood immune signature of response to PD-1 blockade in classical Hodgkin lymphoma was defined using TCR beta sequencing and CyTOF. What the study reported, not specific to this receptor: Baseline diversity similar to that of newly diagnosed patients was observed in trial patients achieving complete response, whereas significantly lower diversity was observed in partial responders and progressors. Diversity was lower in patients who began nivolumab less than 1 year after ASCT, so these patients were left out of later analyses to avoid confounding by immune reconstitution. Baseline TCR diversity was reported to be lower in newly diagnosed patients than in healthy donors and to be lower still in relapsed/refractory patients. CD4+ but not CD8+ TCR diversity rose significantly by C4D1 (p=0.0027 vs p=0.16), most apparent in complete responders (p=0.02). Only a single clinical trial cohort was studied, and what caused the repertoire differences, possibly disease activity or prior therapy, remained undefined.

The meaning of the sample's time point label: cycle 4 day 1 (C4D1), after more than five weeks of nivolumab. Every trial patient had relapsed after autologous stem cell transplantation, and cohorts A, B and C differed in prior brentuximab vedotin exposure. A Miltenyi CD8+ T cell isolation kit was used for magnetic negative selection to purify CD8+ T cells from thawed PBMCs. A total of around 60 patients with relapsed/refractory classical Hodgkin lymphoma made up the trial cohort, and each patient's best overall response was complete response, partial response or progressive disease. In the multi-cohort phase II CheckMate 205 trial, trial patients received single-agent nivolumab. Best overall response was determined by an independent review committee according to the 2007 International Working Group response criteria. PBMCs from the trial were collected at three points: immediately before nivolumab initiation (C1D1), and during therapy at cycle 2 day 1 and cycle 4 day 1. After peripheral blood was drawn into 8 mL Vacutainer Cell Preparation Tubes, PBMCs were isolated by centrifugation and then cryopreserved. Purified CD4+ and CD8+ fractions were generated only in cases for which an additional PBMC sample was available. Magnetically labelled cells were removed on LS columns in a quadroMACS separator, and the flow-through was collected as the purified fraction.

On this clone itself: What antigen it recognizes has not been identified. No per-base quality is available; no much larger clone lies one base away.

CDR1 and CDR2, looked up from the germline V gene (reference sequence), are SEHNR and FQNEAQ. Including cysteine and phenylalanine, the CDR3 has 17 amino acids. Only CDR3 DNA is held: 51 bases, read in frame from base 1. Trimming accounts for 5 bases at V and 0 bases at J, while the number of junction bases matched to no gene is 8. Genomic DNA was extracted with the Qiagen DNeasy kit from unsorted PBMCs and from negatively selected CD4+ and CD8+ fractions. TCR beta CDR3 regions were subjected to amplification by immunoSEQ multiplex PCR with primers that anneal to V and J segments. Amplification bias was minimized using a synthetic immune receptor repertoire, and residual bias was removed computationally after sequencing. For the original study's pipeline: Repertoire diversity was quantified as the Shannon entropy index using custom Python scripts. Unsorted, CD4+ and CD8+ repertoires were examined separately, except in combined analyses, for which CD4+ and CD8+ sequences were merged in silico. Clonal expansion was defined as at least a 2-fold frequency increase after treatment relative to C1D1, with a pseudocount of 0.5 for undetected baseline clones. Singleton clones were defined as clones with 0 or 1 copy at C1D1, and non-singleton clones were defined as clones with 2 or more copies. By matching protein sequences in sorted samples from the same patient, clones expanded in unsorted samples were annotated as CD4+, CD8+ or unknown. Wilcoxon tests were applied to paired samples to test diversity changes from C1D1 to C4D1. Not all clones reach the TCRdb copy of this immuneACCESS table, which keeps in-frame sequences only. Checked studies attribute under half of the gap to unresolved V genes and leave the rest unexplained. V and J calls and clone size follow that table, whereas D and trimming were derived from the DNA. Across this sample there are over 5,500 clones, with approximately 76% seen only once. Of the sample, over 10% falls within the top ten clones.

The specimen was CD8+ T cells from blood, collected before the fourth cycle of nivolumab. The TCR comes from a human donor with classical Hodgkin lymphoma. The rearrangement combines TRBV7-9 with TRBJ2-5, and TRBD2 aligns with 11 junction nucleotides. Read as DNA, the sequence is TGTGCCAGCAGCCCGGGGACTAGCGGAACGTACCAAGAGACCCAGTACTTC. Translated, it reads CASSPGTSGTYQETQYF.